In this sample, the clone carrying this T cell receptor beta chain turned up a few times. The antigen remains unidentified. Hyperthyroidism, newly diagnosed and lasting under 2 months, affected patients aged 18 to 65. This record comes from a study of T cells in Graves' hyperthyroidism and ophthalmopathy. On the study more broadly: Peripheral blood was secured at the point of initial diagnosis, before any treatment. Whole-study findings and limits: Onset of ophthalmopathy came a median roughly 6 months after the model predicted it.

This CDR3 contains 11 residues. From germline, CDR1 is LNHDA and CDR2 SQIVND (reference sequence). Trimming stripped 3 bases from V and 6 bases from J, with 4 bases between. From RNA transcripts, TCR beta CDR3 regions were amplified. The TCR CDR3 first-round RT-PCR relied on the HTBI primer set. One entry per CDR3 protein results from TCRdb running MiXCR on the multiplex PCR reads. The data show 300,000 to 450,000 distinct CDR3 sequences, approximately 12% seen once. Material: blood. The TCR comes from a man younger than 45 with Graves' hyperthyroidism that later progressed to Graves' ophthalmopathy. The J gene is TRBJ2-3, the V gene TRBV19, with unresolved D. The CDR3 region has the DNA TGTGCCAGTAGTATCTTTGATACGCAGTATTTT. Its protein is CASSIFDTQYF.